The sequence of this TCR beta chain was determined in a study of TIL therapy for anti-PD-1-resistant metastatic lung cancer. Across the whole study: Tumor harvest preceded PD-1/PD-L1 blockade, followed by nivolumab treatment. Median tumor PD-L1 proportion score was approximately 6.3%.

Sequencing used immunoSEQ v3. The protocol was immunoSEQ multiplex PCR, while the TCRdb copy is restricted to in-frame clones and leaves out a portion. The sample includes about 52,000 clones, around 80% of them seen just once. The time point denotes: pre-treatment sample, taken before nivolumab and TIL therapy. J was trimmed by 4 bases and V by 4 bases; bases with no gene match: 8. The CDR3 totals 16 residues. From germline, CDR1 is SGHNT and CDR2 YYREEE (reference sequence). The clonotype was recovered from a woman between 30 and 80 years old with non-small cell lung cancer. The specimen was blood, collected at baseline. The chain combines TRBV5-4 with TRBJ2-1, with 10 nucleotides matching TRBD2. The CDR3 sequence: CASSPKGLAVYNEQFF. DNA for the CDR3: TGTGCCAGCAGCCCAAAAGGACTAGCGGTTTACAATGAGCAGTTCTTC.